The sequence of this TCR beta chain was determined in a study of brain metastases from non-small cell lung cancer. Study-level points and caveats: T-cell infiltration was lower in brain metastases than primaries (P < 0.001).

V lost 7 bases and J lost 4; bases outside the gene matches: 8. Germline loops: CDR1 MDHEN, CDR2 SYDVKM. The CDR3 length is 16 residues. For this clone: Its antigen is still unknown.

TCRdb keeps only in-frame clones here, not all; method: immunoSEQ multiplex PCR. The sample records hundreds of clones, under 90% being singletons. The source material was primary lung tumor tissue. This sequence originates from a donor over 35 with non-small cell lung cancer. V and J are TRBV28 and TRBJ2-3; 13 bases match TRBD2. CDR3 DNA sequence: TGTGCCAGCACTCAAACCGGACTAGCGGGAGCAGATACGCAGTATTTT. This gives the protein CASTQTGLAGADTQYF.